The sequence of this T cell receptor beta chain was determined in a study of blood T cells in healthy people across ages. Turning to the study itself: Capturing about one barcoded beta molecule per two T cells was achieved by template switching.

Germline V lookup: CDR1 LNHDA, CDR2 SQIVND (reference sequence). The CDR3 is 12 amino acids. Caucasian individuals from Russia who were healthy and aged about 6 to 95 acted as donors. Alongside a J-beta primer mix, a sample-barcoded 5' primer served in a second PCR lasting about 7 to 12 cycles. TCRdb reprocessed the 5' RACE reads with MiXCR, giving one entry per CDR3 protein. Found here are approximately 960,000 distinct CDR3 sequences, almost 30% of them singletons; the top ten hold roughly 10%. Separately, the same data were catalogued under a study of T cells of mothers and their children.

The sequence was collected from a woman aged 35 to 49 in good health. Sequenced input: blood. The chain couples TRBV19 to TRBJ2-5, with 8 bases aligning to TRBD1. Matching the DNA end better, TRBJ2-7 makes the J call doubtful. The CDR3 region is CASRDRRYEQYF. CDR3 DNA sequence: TGTGCCAGCCGGGACAGGCGTTACGAGCAGTACTTC.